One and the same sample provided the 28 T cell receptor beta chains below, sequenced in a study of patients and donors after allogeneic stem cell transplantation. TCRdb ran MiXCR on the RT-PCR reads and lists one entry per CDR3 protein. The table has approximately 90,000 distinct CDR3 sequences, about 5% seen once. The specimen sequenced was blood, either unsorted or a sorted T cell fraction (not recorded which). The receptors were sampled from a human donor who was either an allogeneic HSCT recipient or a stem cell or donor lymphocyte infusion donor (not recorded which). It is not recorded whose cells these are; they may come from a transplant donor.

This clonotype has a count of ten or more. This chain uses TRBV12-3 or TRBV12-4 with TRBJ2-3; either TRBD1 or TRBD2 may fit D (5 bases each). CDR3 size: 18 residues. The V and J ends lost 3 bases and 0 bases respectively, with 19 bases between them. In DNA form, the CDR3 reads TGTGCCAGCAGTTTCCGGGTCGGGACGGAGTCTAGCACAGATACGCAGTATTTT. Amino acid sequence: CASSFRVGTESSTDTQYF.

This clonotype has a handful of counts. The chain carries TRBV28 and TRBJ1-2, with D hard to call. This CDR3 has 12 residues. The germline V gene encodes CDR1 MDHEN and CDR2 SYDVKM. V shed 8 bases and J shed 4 bases, with 11 bases lying between them. The CDR3 DNA is TGTGCCAGCGCTGCAGAAAGCTATGGCTACACCTTC. Its protein is CASAAESYGYTF.

In its sample, this clonotype was seen many times. The chain joins TRBV20-1 to TRBJ1-2; D is unresolved. CDR1 and CDR2 (germline): DFQATT, SNEGSKA (reference sequence). V was shortened by 2 bases and J by 2 bases, with 9 bases between the two germline ends. The CDR3 sequence is 13 residues long. The CDR3 region is CSARNAVNYGYTF. CDR3 DNA: TGCAGTGCTAGAAACGCGGTGAACTATGGCTACACCTTC.

The V gene is TRBV19, the J gene TRBJ2-2, with 10 bases lining up with TRBD1. V dropped 6 bases and J dropped 5; count of bases not matched to a gene: 3. Germline V gene sequence: CDR1 LNHDA, CDR2 SQIVND (reference sequence). There are 14 residues in the CDR3. CDR3 nucleotides: TGTGCCAGTAGGGACAGGGGGTCAACCGGGGAGCTGTTTTTT. It specifies CASRDRGSTGELFF. Looking up the rest from reference TRBV19 and TRBJ2-2 gives the full variable domain: DGGITQSPKYLFRKEGQNVTLSCEQNLNHDAMYWYRQDPGQGLRLIYYSQIVNDFQKGDIAEGYSVSREKKESFPLTVTSAQKNPTAFYLCASRDRGSTGELFFGEGSRLTVL.

This rearrangement joins TRBV28 to TRBJ2-1, with a possible D match to TRBD2 (6 bases). CDR3 size: 13 residues. With 8 bases removed from V and 7 bases from J, the gap between germline ends came to 15 bases. CDR1 is MDHEN and CDR2 is SYDVKM in the germline V gene. The CDR3 protein is CASARLRGNEQFF. CDR3 DNA sequence: TGTGCCAGCGCGCGACTCCGGGGGAATGAGCAGTTCTTC.

This clonotype was counted ten times or more. This chain joins TRBV27 and TRBJ2-2, with D unclear. V was cut by 3 bases and J by 2 bases, with 7 bases left in between. The germline V gene encodes CDR1 MNHEY and CDR2 SMNVEV (reference sequence). The CDR3 runs 14 residues. The CDR3 region is CASSFEYNTGELFF. The CDR3 DNA sequence: TGTGCCAGCAGTTTTGAGTATAACACCGGGGAGCTGTTTTTT.

This clonotype was observed many times. The V call is TRBV28, the J call TRBJ2-2; D may be TRBD1 (6 bases). V lost 8 bases and J lost 5, with 12 bases in between. The CDR3 consists of 13 residues. From germline, CDR1 is MDHEN and CDR2 SYDVKM. The CDR3 reads CASLAGATGELFF. The CDR3 coding sequence is TGTGCCAGCCTAGCAGGGGCTACCGGGGAGCTGTTTTTT.

Ten or more counts support this clonotype. The V gene is TRBV7-9, the J gene TRBJ1-2; 7 positions match TRBD1. The CDR3 sequence is 17 residues long. Germline values: CDR1 SEHNR, CDR2 FQNEAQ (reference sequence). V lost 3 bases, J lost 5 bases, and 15 bases stayed unmatched. CDR3 sequence reads: CASSFPRRTGKQYGYTF. The CDR3 DNA is TGTGCCAGCAGCTTTCCCCGAAGGACAGGCAAACAATATGGCTACACCTTC.

In its sample, this clonotype was seen many times. The chain joins TRBV4-1 to TRBJ1-1; 8 bases are a match to TRBD1. The germline V gene has CDR1 MGHRA and CDR2 YSYEKL. V trimming: 4 bases; J trimming: 1 base; junction bases outside the gene matches: 2. The CDR3 covers 14 residues. For the CDR3, the DNA is TGCGCCAGCAGCCGACAGGGGAGGAACACTGAAGCTTTCTTT. As protein: CASSRQGRNTEAFF.

This clonotype was counted many times. The chain has TRBV10-3 and TRBJ2-7, with a possible D match to TRBD1 (6 bases). Germline CDR1 and CDR2: ENHRY and SYGVKD. The CDR3 totals 19 residues. V dropped 3 bases and J dropped 2 bases, with 26 bases sitting between them. CDR3 amino acids: CAISDNRDTRRLGPYEQYF. CDR3 nucleotide sequence: TGTGCCATCAGTGATAACCGGGACACCCGTCGACTCGGTCCCTACGAGCAGTACTTC.

Many counts were recorded for this clonotype. The rearrangement joins TRBV7-2 to TRBJ2-3; D is uncertain. Per germline, CDR1 SGHTA and CDR2 FQGNSA. The CDR3 spans 12 residues. V was pared by 5 bases and J by 5 bases, with 8 bases between. The CDR3 loop reads CASSTRLDTQYF. The CDR3 DNA sequence: TGTGCCAGCAGCACGAGACTAGATACGCAGTATTTT.

There are many counts of this clonotype. The chain has TRBV6-1 and TRBJ1-1, with D hard to call. Germline assignment: CDR1 MNHNS and CDR2 SASEGT. The V end was cut by 0 bases, the J end by 11 bases, with 13 bases between. The CDR3 covers 13 residues. CDR3 sequence: CASSEAQKGRAFF. CDR3 bases: TGTGCCAGCAGTGAAGCGCAAAAAGGTCGTGCTTTCTTT.

This clonotype has a count of ten or more. The V and J genes are TRBV5-6 and TRBJ1-1; D uncertain. Germline V gives CDR1 SGHDT, CDR2 YYEEEE. The CDR3 contains 16 residues. The germline V and J ends were trimmed by 5 bases and 1 base, with 18 bases remaining between them. The CDR3: CASSRGYGRKNTEAFF. The CDR3 DNA reads TGTGCCAGCAGTAGAGGCTATGGACGTAAGAACACTGAAGCTTTCTTT.

In this sample, this clonotype turned up many times. The chain is built from TRBV29-1 and TRBJ2-3, with D perhaps assigned TRBD1 or TRBD2 (5 bases each). This CDR3 is built from 15 residues. V lost 8 bases to trimming and J lost 6 bases, with 24 bases between them. Germline V gene sequence: CDR1 SQVTM, CDR2 ANQGSEA. The CDR3 loop is CSIRTGTLPSDTQYF. In DNA, the CDR3 is TGCAGCATACGAACCGGGACCCTACCTTCTGATACGCAGTATTTT.

The chain uses TRBV7-6 and TRBJ1-1; D gene ambiguous. V was pared by 5 bases and J by 3 bases, with 19 bases between. Germline lookup yields CDR1 SGHVS and CDR2 FNYEAQ. The CDR3 extends over 16 amino acids. The CDR3 is CASSAKGGLGDTEAFF. CDR3 sequence (DNA): TGTGCCAGCAGCGCAAAAGGCGGGCTTGGCGACACTGAAGCTTTCTTT.

This clonotype showed up just once. The chain combines TRBV6-1 with TRBJ2-7; D remains unclear. Between the trimmed V and J ends, which lost 5 bases and 2 bases, there was a span of 13 bases. Germline V gene lookup returns CDR1 MNHNS and CDR2 SASEGT. The length of the CDR3 is 14 residues. As DNA, the CDR3 is TGTGCCAGCAGTAAAACGGCGACACCCTACGAGCAGTACTTC. Protein product: CASSKTATPYEQYF.

The sample holds a few counts of this clonotype. The chain links TRBV4-1 to TRBJ2-5; 11 bases fit TRBD2. V dropped 2 bases and J dropped 5; count of bases not matched to a gene: 10. The germline V gene has CDR1 MGHRA and CDR2 YSYEKL. The CDR3 is 17 residues long. The CDR3 DNA is TGCGCCAGCAGCCAACGCCGGCTAGCGGGGGGTGGGGAGACCCAGTACTTC. This translates into CASSQRRLAGGGETQYF.

This clonotype came up many times. The chain links TRBV28 to TRBJ2-1; TRBD2 matches 8 bases. From germline, CDR1 is MDHEN and CDR2 SYDVKM. CDR3 length: 16 amino acids. V was clipped by 8 bases and J by 0 bases; unmatched bases: 9. The CDR3 DNA follows: TGTGCCAGCTGGGATAGACGGGGGGGCTCCTACAATGAGCAGTTCTTC. Translated, it gives CASWDRRGGSYNEQFF.

This clonotype turned up a few times. The chain joins TRBV12-3 or TRBV12-4 to TRBJ2-7; maybe TRBD2 (6 bases). The V and J ends lost 6 bases and 3 bases respectively, with 15 bases between them. The CDR3 has 14 amino acids. CDR3 loop: CASSSTSRGYEQYF. CDR3 nucleotide sequence: TGTGCCAGCAGCTCAACTTCGCGGGGCTACGAGCAGTACTTC.

This clonotype has at least ten counts. The rearrangement joins TRBV6-1 to TRBJ2-3, with D uncertain. V was cut by 3 bases and J by 0 bases, with 13 bases left in between. Germline V gene sequence: CDR1 MNHNS, CDR2 SASEGT. The CDR3 runs 16 residues. The CDR3 reads CASSDIPRRSTDTQYF. The CDR3 DNA follows: TGTGCCAGCAGTGATATCCCTAGGAGAAGCACAGATACGCAGTATTTT.

J is TRBJ2-3 and V is TRBV7-9; no definite D call. The CDR3 sequence is 15 residues long. Germline loops: CDR1 SEHNR, CDR2 FQNEAQ (reference sequence). V dropped 5 bases and J dropped 4 bases, with 16 bases sitting between them. This chain's CDR3 is CASSPSRALADTQYF. The DNA for the CDR3 is TGTGCCAGCAGCCCGAGCCGGGCTCTGGCAGATACGCAGTATTTT.

In this sample, this clonotype turned up a few times. The chain uses TRBV5-1 and TRBJ2-3, with 11 positions matching TRBD2. The CDR3 is 15 residues long. Germline trimming cut 4 bases from V and 13 bases from J; bases unmatched to any gene: 14. Germline values: CDR1 SGHRS, CDR2 YFSETQ. The CDR3 is CASSVTSGADTGEYF. Written as DNA, the CDR3 is TGCGCCAGCAGCGTGACTAGCGGGGCTGATACAGGGGAGTATTTT.

Comments on this clonotype: Since no conserved phenylalanine or tryptophan closes the CDR3, a read error is the likely cause. The chain carries TRBV5-4 and TRBJ1-3; D unresolved. V dropped 0 bases and J dropped 2 bases, with 6 bases sitting between them. CDR1 SGHNT and CDR2 YYREEE come from the germline V gene (reference sequence). The CDR3 length is 14 residues. The CDR3 is CASSLERAGNTIYS. The CDR3 coding sequence is TGTGCCAGCAGCTTGGAAAGGGCTGGAAACACCATATATTCT.

There are many counts of this clonotype. The J gene is TRBJ2-7, the V gene TRBV11-2; TRBD1 matches 10 bases. After removal of 5 bases from V and 3 bases from J, the junction contained 10 bases not matched to a gene. This CDR3 spans 16 amino acids. Germline V gene data show CDR1 as SGHAT and CDR2 as FQNNGV. The DNA for the CDR3 is TGTGCCAGCAGCCCCCTCGGAAGGACAGGGGGCTACGAGCAGTACTTC. Encoded protein: CASSPLGRTGGYEQYF.

This clonotype was detected many times. The junction and the germline gene differ at one end; a read error may be behind it. The CDR3 DNA sequence: TGTGCCAGCAGCTCCTTATGGGGCTACATCTTC. It is translated as CASSSLWGYIF. V gene TRBV7-9 combines with J gene TRBJ1-2, with D possibly matching TRBD1 (5 bases). The CDR3 consists of 11 residues. Germline values: CDR1 SEHNR, CDR2 FQNEAQ (reference sequence).

The chain joins TRBV6-2 or TRBV6-3 to TRBJ1-1; 9 bases align to TRBD1. The V gene's germline CDR1 is MNHEY and CDR2 SVGEGT. Losses at the gene ends were 2 bases for V and 9 bases for J; bases not matched to a gene: 13. The CDR3 is made up of 16 amino acids. The CDR3 nucleotides read TGTGCCAGCAGTTACAATACAGGGGGCGGCTGGACTAAAGCTTTCTTT. Protein product: CASSYNTGGGWTKAFF.

The chain joins TRBV2 to TRBJ1-4, with 9 bases fitting TRBD1. The germline V gene encodes CDR1 SNHLY and CDR2 FYNNEI. J was trimmed by 13 bases and V by 4 bases; bases with no gene match: 4. This CDR3 comprises 12 residues. The CDR3 nucleotides are TGTGCCAGCAGTGTGGGACAGGGCATACTGTTTTTT. It encodes CASSVGQGILFF.

This clonotype has more than one count but fewer than ten. This rearrangement joins TRBV4-2 to TRBJ2-2; the D call may be TRBD1 or TRBD2 (6 bases each). CDR1 is LGHNA and CDR2 is YNFKEQ in the germline V gene. V lost 7 bases and J lost 4, with 13 bases in between. The CDR3 is 14 amino acids. The CDR3 loop is CASTGGRVTGELFF. The CDR3 DNA reads as TGTGCCAGCACCGGGGGCCGCGTCACCGGGGAGCTGTTTTTT.